The present TCR beta chain was sequenced within a study of blood T cell repertoires in COVID-19. Study information: Samples of COVID-19 (acute and convalescent) were obtained from the United States, Italy and Spain.

V dropped 1 base and J dropped 3 bases, with 7 bases sitting between them. Germline CDR1 and CDR2: GTSNPN and SVGIG (reference sequence). The CDR3 totals 13 residues. Produced via immunoSEQ multiplex PCR; TCRdb's table is partial and in-frame only. The table shows under 250,000 clones, with over 75% occurring only once. This TCR derives from a man in his fifties with COVID-19, enrolled during active disease. The J gene is TRBJ2-1, the V gene TRBV30; D ambiguous. Source material: peripheral blood. The CDR3 reads CAWSDQVYNEQFF. The CDR3 region has the DNA TGTGCCTGGAGTGATCAGGTCTACAATGAGCAGTTCTTC. Drawing the rest from reference TRBV30 and TRBJ2-1, the complete variable domain is SQTIHQWPATLVQPVGSPLSLECTVEGTSNPNLYWYRQAAGRGLQLLFYSVGIGQISSEVPQNLSASRPQDRQFILSSKKLLLSDSGFYLCAWSDQVYNEQFFGPGTRLTVL.